This T cell receptor (beta chain) stems from a study of CD8 T cells in ankylosing spondylitis. A quantitative 5'-RACE method, one with molecular barcodes, was used to make TCR beta libraries. MiXCR, run by TCRdb on the 5' RACE reads, gives a single entry per CDR3 protein. The sample includes over 130,000 distinct CDR3 sequences, more than 40% of them seen just once. Overall study findings and caveats: What seemed typical of ankylosing spondylitis blood was a TCR beta motif built from roughly eight highly homologous variants. Earlier authors reported some of these motif variants in reactive arthritis synovial fluid and blood.

V lost 3 bases and J lost 5, with 13 bases in between. This CDR3 comprises 14 residues. Concerning this clonotype itself: Its antigen is as yet unknown.

The source of this sequence is a male donor with ankylosing spondylitis. The sample was synovial fluid, either unsorted or a sorted T cell fraction (not recorded which). This chain joins TRBV12-3 or TRBV12-4 and TRBJ1-2, with no clear D. In nucleotides, the CDR3 is TGTGCCAGCAGTTTTGGGGATTGGGGATATGGCTACACCTTC. It codes for CASSFGDWGYGYTF.